This T cell receptor (beta chain) derives from a study of T cells expressing NK-cell markers. Across the whole study: Sorted CD3+CD56+NKG2C+, CD3+CD56+NKG2C- and CD3+CD56-NKG2C+ T cells provided the TCR beta repertoires. HCMV seropositivity characterized most of the eight sequenced donors, and seronegativity one.

This CDR3 is built from 16 residues. Germline lookup yields CDR1 SQVTM and CDR2 ANQGSEA. Overall study findings and caveats: In a handful of donors, dominant clonotypes made up about 25-60.1% of CD3+CD56-NKG2C+ cells.

Production of TCR beta cDNA relied on 5'RACE template switching with UMIs. Reprocessing the 5' RACE reads, TCRdb reports a single entry for every CDR3 protein and omits DNA. This sample contains 550,000 to 600,000 distinct CDR3 sequences. Regarding this clonotype: Its antigen is as yet unknown.

The rearrangement joins TRBV29-1 to TRBJ2-7; TCRdb's D gene call, TRBD1, goes unchecked for lack of DNA. The TCR originated in a man younger than 30 in good health. Sequenced sample: blood T cells: a sorted CD56 or NKG2C T cell subset, CD4+ or CD8+ T cells, or bulk PBMC T cells (not recorded which). CDR3 region: CSVVGLRGTGGDEQYF.